These 13 T cell receptor beta chains share one sample of origin, sequenced in a study of response to subunit inactivated influenza vaccine listed by TCRdb under 2018. The method behind the library was RT-PCR. Sequencing was performed on an Illumina HiSeq 2500. TCRdb reworked the public reads: Q25 trimming with fastp, MiXCR clone assembly, productive beta chains retained. Merged by CDR3 protein, the rows form single entries marked with the most common genes and DNA. The table for this sample lists about half a million distinct CDR3 sequences; about 8% of them were counted only once. Around 13% of the sample lies in the top ten. This specimen consisted of PBMCs from blood, obtained less than 30 months after vaccination. Receptors were obtained from a man between 50 and 75 years old who received an inactivated influenza vaccine. Donor details come from another sample of the same person, matched by shared clones.

Many counts were recorded for this clonotype. The CDR3 nucleotides are TGTGCCAGCAGCTCTCCCCGTGAGACCCAGTACTTC. This gives the protein CASSSPRETQYF. The chain is built from TRBV12-3 or TRBV12-4 and TRBJ2-5, with no clear D. V was trimmed by 6 bases and J by 5 bases, leaving 10 bases between them. This CDR3 region has 12 residues.

This clonotype was detected a few times. The chain is built from TRBV6-1 and TRBJ2-3, with 7 bases that match TRBD2. Losses at the gene ends were 6 bases for V and 2 bases for J; bases not matched to a gene: 8. The CDR3 totals 15 residues. The germline V gene encodes CDR1 MNHNS and CDR2 SASEGT. The CDR3 sequence: CASSHTGGPTDTQYF. In nucleotides, the CDR3 is TGTGCCAGCAGCCATACGGGGGGACCCACAGATACGCAGTATTTT.

The chain recombines TRBV20-1 with TRBJ2-7; D not resolved. V dropped 6 bases and J dropped 4 bases, with 10 bases sitting between them. CDR1 and CDR2 (germline): DFQATT, SNEGSKA (reference sequence). The CDR3 spans 11 residues. The CDR3 DNA follows: TGCAGTGCCGGCCCCAGTTACGAGCAGTACTTC. This gives the protein CSAGPSYEQYF.

J is TRBJ1-2 and V is TRBV5-1; no clear D gene. Germline V gene data show CDR1 as SGHRS and CDR2 as YFSETQ. Trimming took off 0 bases at V and 5 bases at J, with 11 bases between the two ends. The CDR3 has 14 amino acids. Here the CDR3 DNA reads TGCGCCAGCAGCTTGGCCGGAATGGAGTATGGCTACACCTTC. This sequence encodes CASSLAGMEYGYTF. Together with reference TRBV5-1 and TRBJ1-2, the CDR3 gives the full variable domain: KAGVTQTPRYLIKTRGQQVTLSCSPISGHRSVSWYQQTPGQGLQFLFEYFSETQRNKGNFPGRFSGRQFSNSRSEMNVSTLELGDSALYLCASSLAGMEYGYTFGSGTRLTVV.

The chain links TRBV20-1 to TRBJ2-3; 12 nucleotides match TRBD2. Germline V gives CDR1 DFQATT, CDR2 SNEGSKA (reference sequence). This CDR3 region has 16 residues. V shed 1 base, J shed 4 bases, and the junction held 6 bases outside the gene matches. This CDR3 is CSARGLAGVWADTQYF. The CDR3 bases are TGCAGTGCTAGAGGACTAGCGGGAGTTTGGGCAGATACGCAGTATTTT.

This chain links TRBV28 with TRBJ2-5; either TRBD1 or TRBD2 may supply D (5 bases each). CDR3 length: 16 residues. Germline CDR1 MDHEN, CDR2 SYDVKM. V was trimmed by 3 bases and J by 6 bases, leaving 20 bases between them. CDR3 bases: TGTGCCAGCAGTTTGCTACAAGGGGCGAGGGGTCAGACCCAGTACTTC. Encoded protein: CASSLLQGARGQTQYF.

The V and J genes are TRBV4-2 and TRBJ1-2, with D maybe TRBD1 (6 bases). Germline CDR1 and CDR2: LGHNA and YNFKEQ. The CDR3 runs to 15 residues. Trimming took off 0 bases at V and 1 base at J, with 9 bases between the two ends. The chain's CDR3 is CASSQEGGFNYGYTF. In nucleotides, the CDR3 is TGTGCCAGCAGCCAAGAGGGGGGCTTTAACTATGGCTACACCTTC.

This clonotype was seen more than once but under ten times. The J gene is TRBJ1-3, the V gene TRBV20-1, with a possible D match to TRBD1 (6 bases). V was clipped by 0 bases and J by 8 bases, with 14 bases between them. CDR1 is DFQATT and CDR2 is SNEGSKA in the germline V gene (reference sequence). CDR3 size: 14 residues. The CDR3, as DNA: TGCAGTGCTAGAGATCCGCGGAGGGGGGACACCATATATTTT. It translates to CSARDPRRGDTIYF.

This clonotype has more than one count but fewer than ten. This chain uses TRBV6-1 with TRBJ2-5; 9 nucleotides line up with TRBD1. The CDR3 has 17 residues. Germline trimming cut 8 bases from V and 5 bases from J; bases unmatched to any gene: 18. The germline CDR1 and CDR2 sequences are MNHNS and SASEGT. The CDR3 loop is CASSAAFTGGGRETQYF. CDR3 in DNA: TGTGCCAGCTCCGCCGCCTTTACAGGGGGCGGGCGGGAGACCCAGTACTTC.

This clonotype was picked up many times. The rearrangement links TRBV18 to TRBJ2-5; D unclear. The germline V and J ends were trimmed by 2 bases and 5 bases, with 9 bases remaining between them. The CDR3 sequence is 13 residues long. Per germline, CDR1 KGHSH and CDR2 LQKENI. The CDR3 DNA follows: TGTGCCAGCTCACCAACCCCTGCGGAGACCCAGTACTTC. Translating it yields CASSPTPAETQYF.

The chain joins TRBV20-1 to TRBJ1-2, with D maybe TRBD1 (5 bases). V lost 4 bases and J 7 bases, leaving 19 bases between the germline ends. The CDR3 covers 14 residues. Germline V CDR1 and CDR2: DFQATT, SNEGSKA (reference sequence). For the CDR3, the DNA is TGCAGTGCTACCCGGACACCTAAATCATCTGGCTACACCTTC. Its translation is CSATRTPKSSGYTF.

This clonotype came up a few times. The chain joins TRBV10-3 to TRBJ1-2; D possibly corresponds to TRBD1 (5 bases). Germline CDR1 reads ENHRY; CDR2 reads SYGVKD. V was shortened by 8 bases and J by 1 base, with 11 bases between the two germline ends. The CDR3 is 13 residues long. CDR3 sequence: CAIGHGGNYGYTF. CDR3 nucleotide sequence: TGTGCCATCGGGCACGGGGGTAACTATGGCTACACCTTC.

V gene TRBV6-2 or TRBV6-3 combines with J gene TRBJ2-4; D remains ambiguous. Germline V gives CDR1 MNHEY, CDR2 SVGEGT. The V end was cut by 0 bases, the J end by 1 base, with 25 bases between. This CDR3 spans 21 amino acids. The CDR3 DNA reads as TGTGCCAGCAGTTACTCTCCAGTCTCGGCTTTTTGGGATTCGGCCAAAAACATTCAGTACTTC. Translation: CASSYSPVSAFWDSAKNIQYF.